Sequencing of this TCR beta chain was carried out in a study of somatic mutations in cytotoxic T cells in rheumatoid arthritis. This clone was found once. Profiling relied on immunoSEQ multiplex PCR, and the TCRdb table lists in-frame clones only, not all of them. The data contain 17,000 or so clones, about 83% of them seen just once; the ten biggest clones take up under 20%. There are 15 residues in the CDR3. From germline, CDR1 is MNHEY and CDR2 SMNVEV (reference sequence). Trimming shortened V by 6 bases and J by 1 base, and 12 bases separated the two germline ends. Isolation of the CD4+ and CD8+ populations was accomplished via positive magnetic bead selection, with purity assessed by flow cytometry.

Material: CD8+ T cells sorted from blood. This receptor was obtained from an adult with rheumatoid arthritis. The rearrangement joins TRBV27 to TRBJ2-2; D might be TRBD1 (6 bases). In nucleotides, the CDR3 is TGTGCCAGCAGAAGGGGGACGGGGAACACCGGGGAGCTGTTTTTT. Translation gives CASRRGTGNTGELFF.